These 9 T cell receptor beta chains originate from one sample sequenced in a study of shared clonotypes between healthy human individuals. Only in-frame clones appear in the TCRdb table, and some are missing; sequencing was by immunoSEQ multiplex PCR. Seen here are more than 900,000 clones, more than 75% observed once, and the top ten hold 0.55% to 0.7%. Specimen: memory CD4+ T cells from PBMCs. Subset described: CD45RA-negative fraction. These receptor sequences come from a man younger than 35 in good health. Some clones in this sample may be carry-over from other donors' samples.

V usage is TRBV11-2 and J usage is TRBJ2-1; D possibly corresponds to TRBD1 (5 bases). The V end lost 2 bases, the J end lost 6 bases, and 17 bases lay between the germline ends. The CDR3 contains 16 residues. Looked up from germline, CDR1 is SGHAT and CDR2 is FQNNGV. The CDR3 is CASSLRGSLVGNEQFF. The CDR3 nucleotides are TGTGCCAGCAGCTTAAGGGGATCCCTGGTGGGCAATGAGCAGTTCTTC.

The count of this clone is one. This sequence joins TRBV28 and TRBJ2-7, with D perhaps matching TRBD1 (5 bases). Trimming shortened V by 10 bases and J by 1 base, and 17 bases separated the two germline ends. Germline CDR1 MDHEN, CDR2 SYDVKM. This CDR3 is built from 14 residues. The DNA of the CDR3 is TGTGCCACCCTTCGCCAGGGAACATCCTACGAGCAGTACTTC. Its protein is CATLRQGTSYEQYF.

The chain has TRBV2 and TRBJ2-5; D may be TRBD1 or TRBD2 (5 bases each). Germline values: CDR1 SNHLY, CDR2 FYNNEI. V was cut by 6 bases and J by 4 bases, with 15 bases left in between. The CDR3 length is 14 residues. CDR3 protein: CASRRGRGIETQYF. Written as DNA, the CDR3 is TGTGCCAGCAGGAGGGGAAGGGGTATAGAGACCCAGTACTTC.

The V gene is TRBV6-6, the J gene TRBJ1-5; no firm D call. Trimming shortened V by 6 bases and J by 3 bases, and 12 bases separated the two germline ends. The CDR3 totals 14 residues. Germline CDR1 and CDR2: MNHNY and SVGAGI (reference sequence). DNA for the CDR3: TGTGCCAGCAGCTTTGGACGGTACAATCAGCCCCAGCATTTT. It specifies CASSFGRYNQPQHF.

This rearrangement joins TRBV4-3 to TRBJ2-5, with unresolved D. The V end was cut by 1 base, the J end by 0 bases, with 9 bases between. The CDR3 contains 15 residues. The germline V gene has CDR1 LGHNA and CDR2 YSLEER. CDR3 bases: TGCGCCAGCAGCCAAGGAATCGGATACCAAGAGACCCAGTACTTC. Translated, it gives CASSQGIGYQETQYF.

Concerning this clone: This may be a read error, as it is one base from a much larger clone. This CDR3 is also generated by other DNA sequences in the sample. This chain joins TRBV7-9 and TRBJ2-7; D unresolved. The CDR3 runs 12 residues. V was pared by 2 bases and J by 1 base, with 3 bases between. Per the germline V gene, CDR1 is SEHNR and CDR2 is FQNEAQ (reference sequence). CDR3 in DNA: TGTGCCAGCAGCTTACAATCCTACGAGCAGTACTTC. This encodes CASSLQSYEQYF.

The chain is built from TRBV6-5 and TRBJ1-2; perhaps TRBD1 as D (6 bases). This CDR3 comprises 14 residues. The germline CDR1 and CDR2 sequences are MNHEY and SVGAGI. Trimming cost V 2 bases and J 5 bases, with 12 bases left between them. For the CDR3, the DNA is TGTGCCAGCAGTTACGGCGGGGGGCGATATGGCTACACCTTC. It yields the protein CASSYGGGRYGYTF.

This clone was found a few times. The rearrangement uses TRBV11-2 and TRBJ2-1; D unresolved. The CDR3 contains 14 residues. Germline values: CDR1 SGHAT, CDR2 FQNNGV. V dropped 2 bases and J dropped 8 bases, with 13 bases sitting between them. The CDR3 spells CASSLRFQQDEQFF. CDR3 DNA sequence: TGTGCCAGCAGCTTACGATTCCAGCAAGATGAGCAGTTCTTC. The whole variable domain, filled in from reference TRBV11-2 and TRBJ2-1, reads EAGVAQSPRYKIIEKRQSVAFWCNPISGHATLYWYQQILGQGPKLLIQFQNNGVVDDSQLPKDRFSAERLKGVDSTLKIQPAKLEDSAVYLCASSLRFQQDEQFFGPGTRLTVL.

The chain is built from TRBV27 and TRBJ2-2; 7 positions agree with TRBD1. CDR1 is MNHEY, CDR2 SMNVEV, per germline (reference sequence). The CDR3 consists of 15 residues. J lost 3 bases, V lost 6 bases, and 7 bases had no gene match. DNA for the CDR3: TGTGCCAGCAGCTACAGGGGTGTGGACACCGGGGAGCTGTTTTTT. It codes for CASSYRGVDTGELFF.